A single sample gave rise to the 29 T cell receptor beta chains below, sequenced in a study of shared clonotypes between healthy human individuals. Naive CD8 populations comprised CD45RO-negative cells positively selected for CCR7, excluding terminally differentiated effector memory CD45RA+ cells. TCRdb's copy holds only in-frame clones and misses some; the assay was immunoSEQ multiplex PCR. The table includes more than 2 million clones, roughly 93% detected once. Sequenced: naive CD8+ T cells from PBMCs. The origin of the receptors is a man aged 18 to 30 in good health. Some clones in this sample may be carry-over from other donors' samples.

The chain is built from TRBV5-6 and TRBJ1-3, with D hard to call. This CDR3 contains 12 residues. V dropped 4 bases and J dropped 0 bases, with 2 bases sitting between them. Per germline, CDR1 SGHDT and CDR2 YYEEEE. The CDR3 bases are TGTGCCAGCAGCAACTCTGGAAACACCATATATTTT. Amino acid sequence: CASSNSGNTIYF.

As concerns this clone: The same CDR3 also results from other DNA sequences found in this sample. The V call is TRBV7-9, the J call TRBJ2-7; D not certain. The germline V gene has CDR1 SEHNR and CDR2 FQNEAQ (reference sequence). The V gene lost 1 base and the J gene lost 7 bases, with 8 bases spanning the gap. This CDR3 is built from 12 residues. This chain's CDR3 is CASSLGSREQYF. The CDR3 nucleotides read TGTGCCAGCAGCTTAGGCTCAAGGGAGCAGTACTTC.

This clone was seen only once. The chain combines TRBV19 with TRBJ2-1; 7 bases fit TRBD2. Germline CDR1 LNHDA, CDR2 SQIVND (reference sequence). Germline trimming cut 3 bases from V and 8 bases from J; bases unmatched to any gene: 13. The CDR3 consists of 16 residues. The CDR3 sequence is CASSISWRELLDEQFF. The DNA for the CDR3 is TGTGCCAGTAGTATCTCTTGGCGGGAGTTGTTGGATGAGCAGTTCTTC.

The chain recombines TRBV5-6 with TRBJ1-1; a possible D gene is TRBD1 (5 bases). The CDR3 length is 16 residues. V was cut by 0 bases and J by 5 bases, with 17 bases left in between. The germline V gene has CDR1 SGHDT and CDR2 YYEEEE. The CDR3 sequence: CASSLAANRRGTEAFF. CDR3 coding DNA: TGTGCCAGCAGCTTGGCAGCAAACCGGAGGGGTACTGAAGCTTTCTTT. The full variable domain, completed using reference TRBV5-6 and TRBJ1-1, is DAGVTQSPTHLIKTRGQQVTLRCSPKSGHDTVSWYQQALGQGPQFIFQYYEEEERQRGNFPDRFSGHQFPNYSSELNVNALLLGDSALYLCASSLAANRRGTEAFFGQGTRLTVV.

This sequence joins TRBV7-9 and TRBJ1-5; no clear D gene. Germline CDR1 is SEHNR and CDR2 is FQNEAQ (reference sequence). V was pared by 0 bases and J by 4 bases, with 13 bases between. There are 16 residues in the CDR3. Here the CDR3 DNA reads TGTGCCAGCAGCTTAGCCTCCGGGCCAAAAAATCAGCCCCAGCATTTT. Its translation: CASSLASGPKNQPQHF.

The chain joins TRBV7-9 to TRBJ2-7, with D tentatively TRBD1 (6 bases). The CDR3 has 13 amino acids. Germline V gives CDR1 SEHNR, CDR2 FQNEAQ (reference sequence). Trimming took 4 bases from V and 4 from J, leaving 11 bases between them. This CDR3 is CASSWTEAYEQYF. In DNA, the CDR3 is TGTGCCAGCAGCTGGACAGAGGCTTACGAGCAGTACTTC. The full variable domain, rest sourced from reference TRBV7-9 and TRBJ2-7, is DTGVSQNPRHKITKRGQNVTFRCDPISEHNRLYWYRQTLGQGPEFLTYFQNEAQLEKSRLLSDRFSAERPKGSFSTLEIQRTEQGDSAMYLCASSWTEAYEQYFGPGTRLTVT.

The rearrangement joins TRBV7-8 to TRBJ1-1; TRBD1 matches at 9 bases. The V and J ends lost 4 bases and 6 bases, in that order; junction bases with no gene match: 6. The CDR3 has 14 amino acids. The germline V gene encodes CDR1 SGHVS and CDR2 FQNEAQ. The CDR3 DNA follows: TGTGCCAGCAGCTCCCGGACAGGGGCACCTGAAGCTTTCTTT. As protein: CASSSRTGAPEAFF.

This sequence joins TRBV5-6 and TRBJ2-7, with D uncertain. This CDR3 has 15 amino acids. Trimming took 4 bases from V and 0 from J, leaving 14 bases between them. Germline V gives CDR1 SGHDT, CDR2 YYEEEE. CDR3 coding DNA: TGTGCCAGCAGCCTCGCGCCGCCCGGCTCCTACGAGCAGTACTTC. Its translation is CASSLAPPGSYEQYF.

The chain has TRBV7-8 and TRBJ2-7; D is ambiguous. The CDR3 extends over 16 amino acids. Trimming stripped 1 base from V and 1 base from J, with 14 bases between. Germline V gene sequence: CDR1 SGHVS, CDR2 FQNEAQ. CDR3 sequence (DNA): TGTGCCAGCAGCTTAGAGCCGGAGAGGTCTTCCTACGAGCAGTACTTC. Translation: CASSLEPERSSYEQYF.

The chain joins TRBV5-6 to TRBJ1-2, with D unresolved. Germline CDR1 is SGHDT and CDR2 is YYEEEE. The CDR3 spans 11 residues. The germline V and J ends were trimmed by 4 bases and 8 bases, with 9 bases remaining between them. CDR3 sequence (DNA): TGTGCCAGCAGCGACCCGGGAGGCTACACCTTC. Its protein is CASSDPGGYTF.

The chain couples TRBV13 to TRBJ1-2; D is unresolved. The CDR3 is 11 residues long. Germline-derived CDR1 and CDR2 are PRHDT and FYEKMQ (reference sequence). V was pared by 4 bases and J by 8 bases, with 8 bases between. CDR3 amino acids: CASSSVEGYTF. CDR3 in DNA: TGTGCCAGCAGCTCGGTGGAAGGCTACACCTTC. Full variable domain (missing parts from reference TRBV13 and TRBJ1-2): AAGVIQSPRHLIKEKRETATLKCYPIPRHDTVYWYQQGPGQDPQFLISFYEKMQSDKGSIPDRFSAQQFSDYHSELNMSSLELGDSALYFCASSSVEGYTFGSGTRLTVV.

In this sample, this clone turned up once. The V and J genes are TRBV5-6 and TRBJ1-2, with D unresolved. This CDR3 is 13 amino acids long. The V and J ends lost 7 bases and 5 bases respectively, with 15 bases between them. Germline V lookup: CDR1 SGHDT, CDR2 YYEEEE. As DNA, the CDR3 is TGTGCCAGCGGACGGTCGGGAATGTATGGCTACACCTTC. This translates into CASGRSGMYGYTF.

The chain is built from TRBV6-4 and TRBJ1-4; tentative D call: TRBD1 (6 bases). CDR1 MRHNA and CDR2 SNTAGT come from the germline V gene. Trimming removed 6 bases from V and 3 bases from J, with 26 bases in between. The CDR3 totals 19 residues. The CDR3 bases are TGTGCCAGCAGCCTGAACTTGATTGGGGGGCGAGCGCCTAATGAAAAACTGTTTTTT. Translated, it gives CASSLNLIGGRAPNEKLFF.

In regard to this clone: The sample carries other DNA sequences with the same CDR3. The V and J genes are TRBV6-1 and TRBJ1-5; no definite D call. Germline V gene sequence: CDR1 MNHNS, CDR2 SASEGT. Trimming took off 2 bases at V and 2 bases at J, with 7 bases between the two ends. The CDR3 totals 14 residues. DNA for the CDR3: TGTGCCAGCAGTGAACGGGGAGGCAATCAGCCCCAGCATTTT. Residues: CASSERGGNQPQHF.

The V call is TRBV11-2, the J call TRBJ2-5; 7 bases line up with TRBD1. The CDR3 spans 15 residues. Germline V gene data show CDR1 as SGHAT and CDR2 as FQNNGV. Trimming removed 4 bases from V and 1 base from J; junction bases left unmatched: 6. The CDR3 region has the DNA TGTGCCAGCAGCTCCAGACAGGGTACCCAAGAGACCCAGTACTTC. This translates into CASSSRQGTQETQYF.

The chain employs TRBV6-6 and TRBJ2-1, with unresolved D. The CDR3 sequence is 12 residues long. CDR1 MNHNY and CDR2 SVGAGI come from the germline V gene (reference sequence). Trimming left V 2 bases short and J 10 bases short, with 9 bases between. The CDR3 coding sequence is TGTGCCAGCAGTTACCCGAGAGAGGAGCAGTTCTTC. Translation gives CASSYPREEQFF.

Concerning this clone itself: Other DNA sequences in this specimen translate into the identical CDR3. The chain recombines TRBV4-1 with TRBJ2-5, with D maybe TRBD1 (5 bases). The V gene lost 2 bases and the J gene lost 4 bases, with 8 bases spanning the gap. This CDR3 region has 13 residues. Looked up from germline, CDR1 is MGHRA and CDR2 is YSYEKL. The CDR3 DNA is TGCGCCAGCAGCCAACGTCAGGGAGAGACCCAGTACTTC. Protein: CASSQRQGETQYF.

The gene calls are TRBV9 and TRBJ2-2; no firm D call. The length of the CDR3 is 12 residues. The V end was cut by 6 bases, the J end by 5 bases, with 8 bases between. Germline values: CDR1 SGDLS, CDR2 YYNGEE. The CDR3 spells CASNSYTGELFF. In DNA, the CDR3 is TGTGCCAGCAATAGCTATACCGGGGAGCTGTTTTTT.

The gene calls are TRBV4-2 and TRBJ2-7; 13 bases match TRBD2. Germline CDR1 reads LGHNA; CDR2 reads YNFKEQ. The CDR3 runs to 18 residues. V gave up 3 bases and J gave up 3 bases; unmatched junction bases: 11. The CDR3 DNA reads as TGTGCCAGCAGCCACTTGATATCGGGACTAGCGGGGAACTACGAGCAGTACTTC. As protein: CASSHLISGLAGNYEQYF.

The chain joins TRBV27 to TRBJ1-2, with TRBD1 matching over 9 bases. V shed 6 bases, J shed 6 bases, and the junction held 5 bases outside the gene matches. The CDR3 spans 13 residues. Germline V gene data show CDR1 as MNHEY and CDR2 as SMNVEV (reference sequence). The CDR3 sequence is CASRGTGIHGYTF. As DNA, the CDR3 is TGTGCCAGCAGAGGGACAGGGATACATGGCTACACCTTC.

Note on this clone: Only one base separates this from a far larger clonotype, so it likely reflects a read error. The rearrangement uses TRBV13 and TRBJ2-7, with D maybe TRBD1 (6 bases). Per the germline V gene, CDR1 is PRHDT and CDR2 is FYEKMQ (reference sequence). V lost 5 bases and J lost 4, with 9 bases in between. The CDR3 has 12 residues. In DNA form, the CDR3 reads TGTGCCAGCAGCCCCGGACAGTACGAGCAGTACTTC. Translated, it gives CASSPGQYEQYF.

The genes are TRBV19 and TRBJ2-7, with TRBD1 as a possible D gene (5 bases). Trimming removed 3 bases at V and 3 bases at J, with 9 bases between. The CDR3 has 13 residues. Germline V gene data show CDR1 as LNHDA and CDR2 as SQIVND (reference sequence). CDR3 nucleotides: TGTGCCAGTAGTATCAGGGAACACTACGAGCAGTACTTC. Encoded protein: CASSIREHYEQYF.

V usage is TRBV10-3 and J usage is TRBJ2-2; D is perhaps TRBD1 (5 bases). Germline CDR1 reads ENHRY; CDR2 reads SYGVKD. V was clipped by 4 bases and J by 1 base, with 13 bases between them. The CDR3 totals 16 residues. Written as DNA, the CDR3 is TGTGCCATCAGTGGGCCCGACAGCCTGAACACCGGGGAGCTGTTTTTT. This sequence encodes CAISGPDSLNTGELFF.

As DNA, the CDR3 is TGTGCCAGCAGCTCCTTTTACGGGAGGGCCTACGAGCAGTACTTC. Translating it yields CASSSFYGRAYEQYF. The V and J genes are TRBV11-3 and TRBJ2-7; 8 nucleotides align to TRBD2. V trimming: 4 bases; J trimming: 2 bases; junction bases outside the gene matches: 7. CDR1 is SGHNT, CDR2 YENEEA, per germline. CDR3 size: 15 residues.

The chain joins TRBV18 to TRBJ2-3; D call uncertain. This CDR3 is 16 amino acids long. Trimming removed 0 bases at V and 0 bases at J, with 10 bases between. Germline CDR1 is KGHSH and CDR2 is LQKENI. In nucleotides, the CDR3 is TGTGCCAGCTCACCACCGGAATACCCTAGCACAGATACGCAGTATTTT. It is translated as CASSPPEYPSTDTQYF. The variable domain in full, completed from reference TRBV18 and TRBJ2-3, reads NAGVMQNPRHLVRRRGQEARLRCSPMKGHSHVYWYRQLPEEGLKFMVYLQKENIIDESGMPKERFSAEFPKEGPSILRIQQVVRGDSAAYFCASSPPEYPSTDTQYFGPGTRLTVL.

This clone was recorded only once. The J gene is TRBJ2-1, the V gene TRBV4-1, with 7 bases fitting TRBD2. There are 15 residues in the CDR3. V lost 5 bases and J lost 4; bases outside the gene matches: 8. Germline CDR1 and CDR2: MGHRA and YSYEKL. The CDR3 DNA sequence: TGCGCCAGCAGCACCCGTCAAGCGGGGTACAATGAGCAGTTCTTC. It yields the protein CASSTRQAGYNEQFF.

This chain connects TRBV16 to TRBJ1-2; a possible D gene is TRBD1 (5 bases). V dropped 4 bases and J dropped 7 bases, with 10 bases sitting between them. The CDR3 extends over 12 amino acids. The V gene's germline CDR1 is KGHSY and CDR2 FQNENV. The CDR3 is CASSPGEGGYTF. The CDR3 region has the DNA TGTGCCAGCAGCCCGGGGGAGGGTGGCTACACCTTC.

This chain connects TRBV27 to TRBJ2-5; D tentatively reads TRBD1 or TRBD2 (5 bases each). The CDR3 sequence is 14 residues long. With 0 bases removed from V and 4 bases from J, the gap between germline ends came to 9 bases. The germline V gene encodes CDR1 MNHEY and CDR2 SMNVEV (reference sequence). CDR3 amino acids: CASSLSWGRETQYF. For the CDR3, the DNA is TGTGCCAGCAGTTTATCGTGGGGGAGAGAGACCCAGTACTTC.

The rearrangement links TRBV4-1 to TRBJ2-1; D could derive from TRBD1 or TRBD2 (5 bases each). Germline V gives CDR1 MGHRA, CDR2 YSYEKL. The V end lost 0 bases, the J end lost 1 base, and 10 bases lay between the germline ends. This CDR3 is built from 16 residues. The DNA for the CDR3 is TGCGCCAGCAGCCAAGATCCTGGGGGTTCCTACAATGAGCAGTTCTTC. Its translation is CASSQDPGGSYNEQFF.